This T cell receptor (beta chain) was found in a study of Graves' ophthalmopathy and Graves' hyperthyroidism. General study results and limits: A classifier, a 13-signature model, separated ophthalmopathy from stable hyperthyroidism with nearly 90% sensitivity and about 83% specificity.

The ends were cut back, 3 bases at V and 4 bases at J, with 13 bases in the middle. Germline loops: CDR1 ENHRY, CDR2 SYGVKD. The CDR3 runs to 14 residues. Regarding this clonotype: Its specificity is not known.

TCR beta CDR3 regions were amplified from RNA transcripts. Second-round multiplex PCR came after first-round RT-PCR with HTBI primers. A single record per CDR3 protein comes from TCRdb applying MiXCR to the multiplex PCR reads. The sample consists of around 40,000 distinct CDR3 sequences, about 51% of them appearing once. The chain is built from TRBV10-3 and TRBJ2-7, with D perhaps given as TRBD1 or TRBD2 (5 bases each). Material: peripheral blood. The sequence was obtained from an adult man with Graves' ophthalmopathy. CDR3 protein: CAISDFRGEYEQYF. As DNA, the CDR3 is TGTGCCATCAGTGATTTTAGGGGAGAATACGAGCAGTACTTC.